The 25 T cell receptor beta chains below were found in one sample sequenced in a study of shared clonotypes between healthy human individuals. TCRdb's table, derived via immunoSEQ multiplex PCR, lists solely in-frame clones and lacks some. The data show about 1.4 million clones, around 95% seen once. The specimen was naive CD4+ T cells sorted from blood. The subset: CD45RA+ positively selected. Receptors were obtained from a man aged 25-45 years in good health.

This chain joins TRBV18 and TRBJ2-2; D call uncertain. Trimming cost V 1 base and J 6 bases, with 9 bases left between them. There are 14 residues in the CDR3. Germline V gene lookup returns CDR1 KGHSH and CDR2 LQKENI. The CDR3 region has the DNA TGTGCCAGCTCACCACTAAGTTTCCCCGGGGAGCTGTTTTTT. As protein: CASSPLSFPGELFF.

In regard to this clone: The same CDR3 also results from other DNA sequences found in this sample. The chain recombines TRBV4-2 with TRBJ2-2; 9 bases match TRBD2. The CDR3 loop spans 17 amino acids. V lost 0 bases and J lost 2; bases outside the gene matches: 4. Germline loops: CDR1 LGHNA, CDR2 YNFKEQ. The CDR3 nucleotides are TGTGCCAGCAGCCAAGATCGACTAGCGGCAAACACCGGGGAGCTGTTTTTT. Protein product: CASSQDRLAANTGELFF.

The chain combines TRBV2 with TRBJ2-5; the D gene is possibly TRBD1 (6 bases). The V and J ends lost 6 bases and 1 base respectively, with 15 bases between them. From germline, CDR1 is SNHLY and CDR2 FYNNEI. The length of the CDR3 is 15 residues. The CDR3 DNA reads as TGTGCCAGCAGGAAACAGGGTGGGGGCCAAGAGACCCAGTACTTC. This encodes CASRKQGGGQETQYF.

This rearrangement joins TRBV6-5 to TRBJ2-7; D tentatively reads TRBD1 or TRBD2 (5 bases each). Germline V gives CDR1 MNHEY, CDR2 SVGAGI. Trimming shortened V by 2 bases and J by 6 bases, and 8 bases separated the two germline ends. This CDR3 contains 12 residues. The CDR3 spells CASSYGGREQYF. The CDR3 region has the DNA TGTGCCAGCAGTTACGGGGGTCGCGAGCAGTACTTC.

This clone appeared a single time. The V and J genes are TRBV28 and TRBJ2-2; TRBD2 matches at 11 bases. This CDR3 comprises 17 residues. The junction had 14 bases not matched to a gene; V was cut back by 7 bases and J by 7 bases. The germline gives CDR1 MDHEN, CDR2 SYDVKM. The CDR3 is CASTRLGTSGAGGELFF. The CDR3 region has the DNA TGTGCCAGCACCAGACTAGGGACTAGCGGAGCGGGCGGGGAGCTGTTTTTT.

This chain connects TRBV5-1 to TRBJ1-2, with unresolved D. CDR1 and CDR2 (germline): SGHRS, YFSETQ. The CDR3 consists of 16 residues. The V end lost 2 bases, the J end lost 7 bases, and 21 bases lay between the germline ends. CDR3 sequence reads: CASSFFSVGSVGGYTF. Here the CDR3 DNA reads TGCGCCAGCAGCTTTTTCTCCGTGGGGTCGGTCGGTGGCTACACCTTC.

The chain combines TRBV5-6 with TRBJ1-5, with TRBD1 as a possible D gene (6 bases). This CDR3 is 18 amino acids long. Germline assignment: CDR1 SGHDT and CDR2 YYEEEE. The V and J ends lost 0 bases and 0 bases respectively, with 16 bases between them. The CDR3 region is CASSLAGQALYSNQPQHF. DNA of the CDR3: TGTGCCAGCAGCTTGGCGGGACAAGCCCTCTATAGCAATCAGCCCCAGCATTTT.

The chain carries TRBV11-2 and TRBJ2-7; D is perhaps TRBD1 or TRBD2 (5 bases each). CDR1 and CDR2 (germline): SGHAT, FQNNGV. Trimming left V 6 bases short and J 0 bases short, with 15 bases between. The CDR3 extends over 15 amino acids. The CDR3 protein is CASRQWGKSSYEQYF. Written as DNA, the CDR3 is TGTGCCAGCAGACAGTGGGGGAAGAGCTCCTACGAGCAGTACTTC.

The chain is built from TRBV29-1 and TRBJ1-2; D gene ambiguous. Trimming removed 6 bases from V and 4 bases from J, with 9 bases in between. Germline V gene sequence: CDR1 SQVTM, CDR2 ANQGSEA. The CDR3 sequence is 11 residues long. The CDR3 DNA follows: TGCAGCGTCATAGGAGTCTATGGCTACACCTTC. Translating it yields CSVIGVYGYTF.

The chain recombines TRBV19 with TRBJ2-1; D possibly corresponds to TRBD1 (5 bases). Deletions cut 5 bases from V and 0 bases from J, with 11 bases between. The CDR3 is 15 amino acids. Germline CDR1 reads LNHDA; CDR2 reads SQIVND (reference sequence). The DNA of the CDR3 is TGTGCCAGTAGTGGGGCGGACGCCTCCTACAATGAGCAGTTCTTC. Protein: CASSGADASYNEQFF. Combining the CDR3 with reference TRBV19 and TRBJ2-1 gives the whole variable domain DGGITQSPKYLFRKEGQNVTLSCEQNLNHDAMYWYRQDPGQGLRLIYYSQIVNDFQKGDIAEGYSVSREKKESFPLTVTSAQKNPTAFYLCASSGADASYNEQFFGPGTRLTVL.

This sequence joins TRBV28 and TRBJ1-5; the match to TRBD1 covers 8 bases. The CDR3 loop spans 16 amino acids. V gave up 5 bases and J gave up 2 bases; unmatched junction bases: 8. Germline V gene data show CDR1 as MDHEN and CDR2 as SYDVKM. The CDR3 protein is CASSIIPGQGNQPQHF. In nucleotides, the CDR3 is TGTGCCAGCAGTATAATTCCGGGACAGGGCAATCAGCCCCAGCATTTT.

This chain connects TRBV18 to TRBJ2-1, with D perhaps assigned TRBD1 or TRBD2 (5 bases each). This CDR3 contains 15 residues. Trimming took 0 bases from V and 9 from J, leaving 15 bases between them. Per germline, CDR1 KGHSH and CDR2 LQKENI. The CDR3, as DNA: TGTGCCAGCTCACCACCGGAGCGGCTAAGGGGTGAGCAGTTCTTC. It encodes CASSPPERLRGEQFF.

The chain uses TRBV7-9 and TRBJ1-4; D not resolved. Germline CDR1 is SEHNR and CDR2 is FQNEAQ (reference sequence). This CDR3 is built from 11 residues. Trimming cost V 2 bases and J 8 bases, with 3 bases left between them. The CDR3 reads CASSLKEKLFF. The DNA of the CDR3 is TGTGCCAGCAGCTTAAAGGAAAAACTGTTTTTT.

V usage is TRBV15 and J usage is TRBJ2-7, with unresolved D. Trimming took 0 bases from V and 4 from J, leaving 10 bases between them. CDR3 length: 14 amino acids. Germline CDR1 LNHNV, CDR2 YYDKDF (reference sequence). This CDR3 is CATSRDLNQYEQYF. The CDR3, as DNA: TGTGCCACCAGCAGAGATCTTAACCAGTACGAGCAGTACTTC.

The chain employs TRBV5-1 and TRBJ2-3; D may be TRBD1 or TRBD2 (5 bases each). V lost 1 base to trimming and J lost 2 bases, with 11 bases between them. The length of the CDR3 is 15 residues. Germline CDR1 SGHRS, CDR2 YFSETQ. CDR3 amino acids: CASSLSGRDTDTQYF. The CDR3 DNA reads as TGCGCCAGCAGCTTGTCGGGACGGGACACAGATACGCAGTATTTT.

The V call is TRBV14, the J call TRBJ2-2, with TRBD2 identical over 11 bases. V lost 5 bases and J lost 6; bases outside the gene matches: 8. The length of the CDR3 is 16 residues. Germline lookup yields CDR1 SGHDN and CDR2 FVKESK. CDR3 region: CASSVTGTSGSGELFF. The CDR3 DNA follows: TGTGCCAGCAGCGTTACGGGGACTAGCGGTTCCGGGGAGCTGTTTTTT.

The chain uses TRBV28 and TRBJ2-1, with TRBD2 matching over 10 bases. The CDR3 runs 14 residues. CDR1 and CDR2 from the germline V gene are MDHEN and SYDVKM. Unmatched junction bases numbered 7, after V lost 10 bases and J lost 4 bases. In DNA, the CDR3 is TGTGCCACAGACCTAGCGGGAGTTTACAATGAGCAGTTCTTC. Encoded protein: CATDLAGVYNEQFF.

J is TRBJ2-5 and V is TRBV7-2; a weak D match, TRBD1 (7 bases). Germline values: CDR1 SGHTA, CDR2 FQGNSA. The CDR3 is 19 amino acids. Trimming took off 0 bases at V and 5 bases at J, with 25 bases between the two ends. The CDR3 is CASSLAPDRDWLSWETQYF. The CDR3 DNA follows: TGTGCCAGCAGCTTAGCCCCCGACAGGGACTGGTTAAGTTGGGAGACCCAGTACTTC.

The chain recombines TRBV4-1 with TRBJ2-7; TRBD2 agrees at 7 bases. Looked up from germline, CDR1 is MGHRA and CDR2 is YSYEKL. The CDR3 loop spans 15 amino acids. V was pared by 1 base and J by 0 bases, with 3 bases of the junction left unmatched. The CDR3 coding sequence is TGCGCCAGCAGCCAAGTGGGAGGGATCTCCTACGAGCAGTACTTC. Its protein is CASSQVGGISYEQYF.

The chain has TRBV28 and TRBJ1-2, with a possible D match to TRBD1 (6 bases). The CDR3 consists of 17 residues. Between the trimmed V and J ends, which lost 8 bases and 5 bases, there was a span of 27 bases. The germline CDR1 and CDR2 sequences are MDHEN and SYDVKM. The CDR3 loop is CASRTPKEGQFRYGYTF. CDR3 in DNA: TGTGCCAGCCGCACCCCGAAGGAAGGACAGTTCCGATATGGCTACACCTTC.

This rearrangement joins TRBV6-1 to TRBJ1-4; TRBD1 agrees at 8 bases. The CDR3 sequence is 16 residues long. Germline-derived CDR1 and CDR2 are MNHNS and SASEGT. The V and J ends lost 4 bases and 4 bases, in that order; junction bases with no gene match: 8. Written as DNA, the CDR3 is TGTGCCAGCAGTGGGTTCGGACAGGGCCTTAATGAAAAACTGTTTTTT. It yields the protein CASSGFGQGLNEKLFF.

The chain has TRBV19 and TRBJ2-5; no clear D. The CDR3 contains 13 residues. V was cut by 5 bases and J by 2 bases, with 9 bases left in between. Germline V gene data show CDR1 as LNHDA and CDR2 as SQIVND (reference sequence). The CDR3 DNA reads as TGTGCCAGTAGTGTCGGGCCGCAAGAGACCCAGTACTTC. Translation: CASSVGPQETQYF.

The J gene is TRBJ2-1, the V gene TRBV7-3; D not resolved. Trimming cost V 4 bases and J 6 bases, with 13 bases left between them. This CDR3 is 14 amino acids long. CDR1 and CDR2 from the germline V gene are SGHTA and FQGTGA. The CDR3 DNA sequence: TGTGCCAGCAGCTGGACCGAAGTTAGCAATGAGCAGTTCTTC. It codes for CASSWTEVSNEQFF.

The CDR3 bases are TGTGCCATCAGTGCCTCCCTGAGAGGAGCAGATACGCAGTATTTT. Translated, it gives CAISASLRGADTQYF. The chain couples TRBV10-3 to TRBJ2-3, with D uncertain. The germline V and J ends were trimmed by 4 bases and 4 bases, with 15 bases remaining between them. The CDR3 runs to 15 residues. CDR1 and CDR2 from the germline V gene are ENHRY and SYGVKD.

The rearrangement joins TRBV9 to TRBJ2-7, with no clear D. Germline-derived CDR1 and CDR2 are SGDLS and YYNGEE. There are 12 residues in the CDR3. With 3 bases removed from V and 7 bases from J, the gap between germline ends came to 11 bases. The chain's CDR3 is CASSGRSGEQYF. CDR3 nucleotide sequence: TGTGCCAGCAGCGGACGTTCCGGGGAGCAGTACTTC. The full variable domain, with the rest looked up from reference TRBV9 and TRBJ2-7, is DSGVTQTPKHLITATGQRVTLRCSPRSGDLSVYWYQQSLDQGLQFLIQYYNGEERAKGNILERFSAQQFPDLHSELNLSSLELGDSALYFCASSGRSGEQYFGPGTRLTVT.